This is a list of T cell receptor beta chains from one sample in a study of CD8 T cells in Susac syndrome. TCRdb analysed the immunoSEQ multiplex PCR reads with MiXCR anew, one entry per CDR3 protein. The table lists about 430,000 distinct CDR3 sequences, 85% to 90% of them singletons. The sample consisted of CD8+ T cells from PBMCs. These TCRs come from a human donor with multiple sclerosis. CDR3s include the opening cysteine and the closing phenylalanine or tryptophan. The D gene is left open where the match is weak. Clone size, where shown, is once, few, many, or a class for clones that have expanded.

cdr3_nt: TGCAGCGTTGAAACAACAGCGTACGCGTATGGCTACACCTTC; cdr3_aa: CSVETTAYAYGYTF; v_call: TRBV29-1; d_call: -; clone_size: -; j_call: TRBJ1-2
cdr3_nt: TGTGCCAGCAGTTTATCCTCGACAGGGGCCAACTATGGCTACACCTTC; cdr3_aa: CASSLSSTGANYGYTF; v_call: TRBV27; d_call: TRBD1; clone_size: -; j_call: TRBJ1-2
cdr3_nt: TGCGCCAGCAGCTTCCGGGACAGGTCCGTCAACGAGCAGTACTTC; cdr3_aa: CASSFRDRSVNEQYF; v_call: TRBV5-1; d_call: TRBD1; clone_size: few; j_call: TRBJ2-7
cdr3_nt: TGTGCCAGCAGCCGCAACGAGCAGTACTTC; cdr3_aa: CASSRNEQYF; v_call: TRBV7-9; d_call: -; clone_size: -; j_call: TRBJ2-7
cdr3_nt: TGCGCCAGCAGCCAAGTCCGCGGGGGGCCTGGAAGCGAGCAGTACTTC; cdr3_aa: CASSQVRGGPGSEQYF; v_call: TRBV4-1; d_call: TRBD2; clone_size: -; j_call: TRBJ2-7
cdr3_nt: TGTGCCAGCAGCTTAGCGGGGTTGGGGGGGCCGGTTTGGGAGACCCAGTACTTC; cdr3_aa: CASSLAGLGGPVWETQYF; v_call: TRBV7-2; d_call: -; clone_size: -; j_call: TRBJ2-5
cdr3_nt: TGTGCCAGCAGTGGGGACCGCATCCTTCAGCCCCAGCATTTT; cdr3_aa: CASSGDRILQPQHF; v_call: TRBV27; d_call: -; clone_size: -; j_call: TRBJ1-5
cdr3_nt: TGCGCCAGCAGCCAAGCCTCAGTTACCGAGCAGTACTTC; cdr3_aa: CASSQASVTEQYF; v_call: TRBV4-1; d_call: -; clone_size: -; j_call: TRBJ2-7
cdr3_nt: TGTGCCAGCAGCCGAATCGAGCGGGAGACTTACAATGAGCAGTTCTTC; cdr3_aa: CASSRIERETYNEQFF; v_call: TRBV27; d_call: TRBD2; clone_size: -; j_call: TRBJ2-1
cdr3_nt: TGTGCCAGCAGCCAGGTGACAGGGAAGATCTACGAGCAGTACTTC; cdr3_aa: CASSQVTGKIYEQYF; v_call: TRBV14; d_call: TRBD1; clone_size: -; j_call: TRBJ2-7
cdr3_nt: TGCAGCGTGAGGGACAGTAGCACAGATACGCAGTATTTT; cdr3_aa: CSVRDSSTDTQYF; v_call: TRBV29-1; d_call: TRBD1; clone_size: -; j_call: TRBJ2-3
cdr3_nt: TGCGCCAGCAGTGACACGTTAGGCACAGATACGCAGTATTTT; cdr3_aa: CASSDTLGTDTQYF; v_call: TRBV10-1; d_call: -; clone_size: -; j_call: TRBJ2-3
cdr3_nt: TGTGCCAGCAAAGCGGCCAGCTCCTACGAGCAGTACTTC; cdr3_aa: CASKAASSYEQYF; v_call: TRBV28; d_call: -; clone_size: -; j_call: TRBJ2-7
cdr3_nt: TGTGCCTGGAGTGGACCCCCAGGATGGGGAAACACCATATATTTT; cdr3_aa: CAWSGPPGWGNTIYF; v_call: TRBV30; d_call: -; clone_size: -; j_call: TRBJ1-3
cdr3_nt: TGTGCCAGCAGCCACCAACAGCCCTCCTACGAGCAGTACTTC; cdr3_aa: CASSHQQPSYEQYF; v_call: TRBV11-2; d_call: -; clone_size: -; j_call: TRBJ2-7
cdr3_nt: TGTGCCAGCAGCGCCCCCCTGACGAAGGGTTGGTACAATGAGCAGTTCTTC; cdr3_aa: CASSAPLTKGWYNEQFF; v_call: TRBV9; d_call: -; clone_size: -; j_call: TRBJ2-1
cdr3_nt: TGTGCCAGCAGTTACGTTAAAGGGCGGAACACTGAAGCTTTCTTT; cdr3_aa: CASSYVKGRNTEAFF; v_call: TRBV6-6; d_call: -; clone_size: -; j_call: TRBJ1-1
cdr3_nt: TGTGCCAGTCATCAGGGCTATGGCTACACCTTC; cdr3_aa: CASHQGYGYTF; v_call: TRBV28; d_call: -; clone_size: few; j_call: TRBJ1-2
cdr3_nt: TGTGCCAGCGCGGGTAGCGGGAGCGAAGAGCAGTTCTTC; cdr3_aa: CASAGSGSEEQFF; v_call: TRBV25-1; d_call: TRBD2; clone_size: -; j_call: TRBJ2-1
cdr3_nt: TGTGCCAGCACCTTAGCGGGATCCTACAATGAGCAGTTCTTC; cdr3_aa: CASTLAGSYNEQFF; v_call: TRBV28; d_call: TRBD2; clone_size: -; j_call: TRBJ2-1
cdr3_nt: TGCGCCAGCAGCCAAGCACCGGGACAGGGAGACTATGGCTACACCTTC; cdr3_aa: CASSQAPGQGDYGYTF; v_call: TRBV4-1; d_call: TRBD1; clone_size: -; j_call: TRBJ1-2
cdr3_nt: TGCAGTGCTAGGGGGGGTACAGATACGCAGTATTTT; cdr3_aa: CSARGGTDTQYF; v_call: TRBV20-1; d_call: -; clone_size: -; j_call: TRBJ2-3
cdr3_nt: TGTGCCAGCAGTGGGACCTACGAGCAGTACTTC; cdr3_aa: CASSGTYEQYF; v_call: TRBV25-1; d_call: -; clone_size: -; j_call: TRBJ2-7
cdr3_nt: TGTGCCATCAGTGCGGTGGAGGGGTTCACAGATACGCAGTATTTT; cdr3_aa: CAISAVEGFTDTQYF; v_call: TRBV10-3; d_call: -; clone_size: -; j_call: TRBJ2-3
cdr3_nt: TGTGCCAGCAGTCCCCGACAGGGAGCGAACGAGCAGTACTTC; cdr3_aa: CASSPRQGANEQYF; v_call: TRBV6-5; d_call: TRBD1; clone_size: -; j_call: TRBJ2-7
cdr3_nt: TGTGCCAGCAGCTTTGACGGGGGGGAGACCCAGTACTTC; cdr3_aa: CASSFDGGETQYF; v_call: TRBV5-6; d_call: TRBD2; clone_size: -; j_call: TRBJ2-5
cdr3_nt: TGTGCCACCAGCAGAGAGGGAGGGGGCACCGGGGAGCTGTTTTTT; cdr3_aa: CATSREGGGTGELFF; v_call: TRBV15; d_call: -; clone_size: -; j_call: TRBJ2-2
cdr3_nt: TGCGCCAGCAGCCCGGGACAGGGGATTCTTACCGACACCTACACAGATACGCAGTATTTT; cdr3_aa: CASSPGQGILTDTYTDTQYF; v_call: TRBV5-1; d_call: TRBD1; clone_size: -; j_call: TRBJ2-3
cdr3_nt: TGCAGCGTTGCGTCGGGGGAGTATAATTCACCCCTCCACTTT; cdr3_aa: CSVASGEYNSPLHF; v_call: TRBV29-1; d_call: -; clone_size: -; j_call: TRBJ1-6
cdr3_nt: TGTGCCAGCAGGGGACAGGGGGCAGGCAATGAGCAGTTCTTC; cdr3_aa: CASRGQGAGNEQFF; v_call: TRBV6-1; d_call: TRBD1; clone_size: -; j_call: TRBJ2-1
cdr3_nt: TGTGCCAGCAGCCGCCTTGTAGCGGGAGGGAGATACAATGAGCAGTTCTTC; cdr3_aa: CASSRLVAGGRYNEQFF; v_call: TRBV6-1; d_call: TRBD2; clone_size: -; j_call: TRBJ2-1
cdr3_nt: TGTGCCAGCAGCCAAGGCTCCAACAATGAGCAGTTCTTC; cdr3_aa: CASSQGSNNEQFF; v_call: TRBV3-1; d_call: -; clone_size: -; j_call: TRBJ2-1
cdr3_nt: TGTGCCAGCATCCCAGCGGGAATTTCCGCCGGGGAGCTGTTTTTT; cdr3_aa: CASIPAGISAGELFF; v_call: TRBV5-5; d_call: TRBD2; clone_size: -; j_call: TRBJ2-2
cdr3_nt: TGTGCCAGCAGTTACTCAAACCCGGGACCAGGGGAGACCCAGTACTTC; cdr3_aa: CASSYSNPGPGETQYF; v_call: TRBV6-5; d_call: -; clone_size: once; j_call: TRBJ2-5
cdr3_nt: TGTGCCGGCACCGGGGGCTTTAATGAAAAACTGTTTTTT; cdr3_aa: CAGTGGFNEKLFF; v_call: TRBV30; d_call: -; clone_size: once; j_call: TRBJ1-4
cdr3_nt: TGTGCCAGCCCTCAACTAGCGGGCGGAGAGACCCAGTACTTC; cdr3_aa: CASPQLAGGETQYF; v_call: TRBV7-2; d_call: TRBD2; clone_size: -; j_call: TRBJ2-5
cdr3_nt: TGTGCCTGGAGTCGCGAGGGGGCTAGGGGTTCTGGCTACACCTTC; cdr3_aa: CAWSREGARGSGYTF; v_call: TRBV30; d_call: TRBD1; clone_size: few; j_call: TRBJ1-2
cdr3_nt: TGTGCCAGTAGTACCCTCGTATCGTTCCGGCCCCCTGGGAATGAGCAGTTCTTC; cdr3_aa: CASSTLVSFRPPGNEQFF; v_call: TRBV19; d_call: -; clone_size: -; j_call: TRBJ2-1
cdr3_nt: TGTGCCAGCAGTTACCGGGGACAGATTAATGAAAAACTGTTTTTT; cdr3_aa: CASSYRGQINEKLFF; v_call: TRBV6-5; d_call: TRBD1; clone_size: once; j_call: TRBJ1-4
cdr3_nt: TGCGCCAGCAGCCACCCTGGGACAGTCACTGAAGCTTTCTTT; cdr3_aa: CASSHPGTVTEAFF; v_call: TRBV4-1; d_call: TRBD1; clone_size: -; j_call: TRBJ1-1
cdr3_nt: TGCGCCAGCAGCCAAGACAGGGGAGACGAAACTGAAGCTTTCTTT; cdr3_aa: CASSQDRGDETEAFF; v_call: TRBV4-1; d_call: -; clone_size: few; j_call: TRBJ1-1
cdr3_nt: TGCGCCAGCAGCCAACATACCGGGGAGGGTGGGCAGCCCCAGCATTTT; cdr3_aa: CASSQHTGEGGQPQHF; v_call: TRBV4-1; d_call: -; clone_size: -; j_call: TRBJ1-5
cdr3_nt: TGTGCCACCCAAATTGAAGGACCCTACAATGAGCAGTTCTTC; cdr3_aa: CATQIEGPYNEQFF; v_call: TRBV27; d_call: -; clone_size: -; j_call: TRBJ2-1
cdr3_nt: TGTGCCAGCAGCTTGGAATCAGGGACCGGGGAGCTGTTTTTT; cdr3_aa: CASSLESGTGELFF; v_call: TRBV5-4; d_call: -; clone_size: -; j_call: TRBJ2-2
cdr3_nt: TGTGCCAGCAGTGCCGGACAGGGTCGGCCACCCCTCCACTTT; cdr3_aa: CASSAGQGRPPLHF; v_call: TRBV6-5; d_call: TRBD1; clone_size: -; j_call: TRBJ1-6
cdr3_nt: TGTGCCAGCAGCCAAGAAACCCAGTCCGAGGAAAAACTGTTTTTT; cdr3_aa: CASSQETQSEEKLFF; v_call: TRBV14; d_call: -; clone_size: -; j_call: TRBJ1-4
cdr3_nt: TGCGCCAGCAGCTACGAGACAGGTTACTACAATGAGCAGTTCTTC; cdr3_aa: CASSYETGYYNEQFF; v_call: TRBV5-1; d_call: -; clone_size: -; j_call: TRBJ2-1
cdr3_nt: TGTGCCAGCAGCCCCGGACTAGCGGGTCTCTACAATGAGCAGTTCTTC; cdr3_aa: CASSPGLAGLYNEQFF; v_call: TRBV7-9; d_call: TRBD2; clone_size: once; j_call: TRBJ2-1
cdr3_nt: TGCGCCAGCAGCCAAGACCGCCGGGCCCCTTCTTACGAGCAGTACTTC; cdr3_aa: CASSQDRRAPSYEQYF; v_call: TRBV4-1; d_call: -; clone_size: few; j_call: TRBJ2-7
cdr3_nt: TGTGCCAGCAGCTTAGGCGGGACACCGCCTAATGAAAAACTGTTTTTT; cdr3_aa: CASSLGGTPPNEKLFF; v_call: TRBV7-6; d_call: -; clone_size: once; j_call: TRBJ1-4
cdr3_nt: TGTGCCATCAGTGATTTCACCTCTGGGGCCAACGTCCTGACTTTC; cdr3_aa: CAISDFTSGANVLTF; v_call: TRBV10-3; d_call: -; clone_size: -; j_call: TRBJ2-6
cdr3_nt: TGCAGTGCTAGAGTTCGGCGGGGGGTCGGGTACGAGCAGTACTTC; cdr3_aa: CSARVRRGVGYEQYF; v_call: TRBV20-1; d_call: TRBD2; clone_size: -; j_call: TRBJ2-7
cdr3_nt: TGTGCCATCAGCGCTGGGACAGGGGAGGCCAAAAACATTCAGTACTTC; cdr3_aa: CAISAGTGEAKNIQYF; v_call: TRBV10-3; d_call: TRBD1; clone_size: -; j_call: TRBJ2-4
cdr3_nt: TGCAGTGCTAGAAGGATCATGAACACTGAAGCTTTCTTT; cdr3_aa: CSARRIMNTEAFF; v_call: TRBV20-1; d_call: -; clone_size: -; j_call: TRBJ1-1
cdr3_nt: TGCGCCAGCAGCTTGGGACCGGCCTCTGGAAACACCATATATTTT; cdr3_aa: CASSLGPASGNTIYF; v_call: TRBV5-1; d_call: -; clone_size: -; j_call: TRBJ1-3